This T cell receptor (beta chain) is drawn from a study of cytomegalovirus exposure and HLA in healthy donors. A multiplex PCR was run with 60 Vbeta primers and 13 Jbeta primers. Sequencing used immunoSEQ multiplex PCR; TCRdb keeps in-frame clones, though not all of them. The sample table includes around 140,000 clones. The sample was PBMCs. This TCR was sampled from a male donor in good health and CMV-seronegative.

Written as DNA, the CDR3 is TGTGCCAGTAGTAACCGGACTCGGGGATTCAATCAGCCCCAGCATTTT. Its protein is CASSNRTRGFNQPQHF. The chain joins TRBV19 to TRBJ1-5; D is uncertain. Germline values: CDR1 LNHDA, CDR2 SQIVND (reference sequence). V dropped 4 bases and J dropped 3 bases, with 16 bases sitting between them. The CDR3 is 16 residues long.